The 28 T cell receptor beta chains given below trace back to one sample, sequenced in a study of control samples from healthy donors and cancer patients. TCRdb keeps only in-frame clones here, not all; method: immunoSEQ multiplex PCR. The sample includes approximately 150,000 clones, 90% to 95% of them seen just once. The sample taken for sequencing was blood. The receptors derive from a woman aged 18-35 years in good health.

The chain links TRBV20-1 to TRBJ2-3; 8 bases are a match to TRBD2. Trimming removed 6 bases from V and 4 bases from J; junction bases left unmatched: 9. Germline-derived CDR1 and CDR2 are DFQATT and SNEGSKA (reference sequence). CDR3 size: 14 residues. The CDR3 here is CSASWSGSSDTQYF. The CDR3 DNA sequence: TGCAGTGCAAGTTGGAGCGGGAGTTCAGATACGCAGTATTTT.

The chain links TRBV18 to TRBJ2-1; TRBD2 matches at 13 bases. Germline lookup yields CDR1 KGHSH and CDR2 LQKENI. V lost 3 bases and J lost 9; bases outside the gene matches: 2. This CDR3 has 14 amino acids. CDR3 DNA: TGTGCCAGCTCACCGGGACTAGCGGGGAGTGAGCAGTTCTTC. It codes for CASSPGLAGSEQFF.

The CDR3 DNA reads TGTGCCAGCGCTTTCGGGGGCAACACAGATACGCAGTATTTT. Protein: CASAFGGNTDTQYF. The chain couples TRBV5-4 to TRBJ2-3; D is perhaps TRBD1 or TRBD2 (6 bases each). Trimming shortened V by 7 bases and J by 2 bases, and 14 bases separated the two germline ends. The CDR3 is 14 residues long. Per germline, CDR1 SGHNT and CDR2 YYREEE (reference sequence).

V gene TRBV14 combines with J gene TRBJ1-6, with TRBD1 as a possible D gene (5 bases). V lost 0 bases to trimming and J lost 16 bases, with 25 bases between them. The CDR3 extends over 17 amino acids. Germline V gene sequence: CDR1 SGHDN, CDR2 FVKESK. As DNA, the CDR3 is TGTGCCAGCAGCCAAGACTCAGGGCTGAGAGGGAGCGGGTCGCTCCACTTT. Residues: CASSQDSGLRGSGSLHF.

V and J are TRBV7-9 and TRBJ1-1; D unclear. Germline CDR1 SEHNR, CDR2 FQNEAQ (reference sequence). Between the trimmed V and J ends, which lost 2 bases and 6 bases, there was a span of 7 bases. The CDR3 consists of 12 residues. CDR3 in DNA: TGTGCCAGCAGCTTAAATACCGCTGAAGCTTTCTTT. This gives the protein CASSLNTAEAFF.

This sequence joins TRBV6-6 and TRBJ2-5; TRBD2 aligns across 12 bases. Unmatched junction bases numbered 6, after V lost 2 bases and J lost 5 bases. The CDR3 is made up of 16 amino acids. CDR1 is MNHNY, CDR2 SVGAGI, per germline (reference sequence). The CDR3 region is CASSYGLAGGVETQYF. As DNA, the CDR3 is TGTGCCAGCAGTTACGGTCTAGCGGGGGGGGTTGAGACCCAGTACTTC.

This chain joins TRBV2 and TRBJ2-1, with D possibly being TRBD1 (6 bases). The CDR3 totals 17 residues. V was pared by 8 bases and J by 1 base, with 21 bases between. Per germline, CDR1 SNHLY and CDR2 FYNNEI. Here the CDR3 reads CASRDTPAVVSYNEQFF. CDR3 coding DNA: TGTGCCAGCCGGGACACCCCGGCGGTCGTTTCCTACAATGAGCAGTTCTTC.

The V gene is TRBV7-8, the J gene TRBJ2-1, with D maybe TRBD1 (6 bases). Trimming removed 5 bases at V and 0 bases at J, with 11 bases between. The CDR3 is made up of 15 amino acids. Germline loops: CDR1 SGHVS, CDR2 FQNEAQ. CDR3 sequence (DNA): TGTGCCAGCAGCCTAAGACAGGCCTCCTACAATGAGCAGTTCTTC. Its protein is CASSLRQASYNEQFF.

The rearrangement uses TRBV5-1 and TRBJ2-3; D unclear. Trimming cost V 4 bases and J 0 bases, with 9 bases left between them. Germline lookup yields CDR1 SGHRS and CDR2 YFSETQ. This CDR3 contains 14 residues. CDR3 in amino acids: CASSKDGSTDTQYF. The CDR3 nucleotides read TGCGCCAGCAGCAAGGACGGTAGCACAGATACGCAGTATTTT.

The genes are TRBV19 and TRBJ1-1; D ambiguous. Germline loops: CDR1 LNHDA, CDR2 SQIVND (reference sequence). With 6 bases removed from V and 1 base from J, the gap between germline ends came to 12 bases. The CDR3 has 14 residues. DNA of the CDR3: TGTGCCAGTAGCTATCTAAGTAGGAACACTGAAGCTTTCTTT. This sequence encodes CASSYLSRNTEAFF.

This CDR3 is CASSPGPGAGETQYF. The CDR3 DNA reads TGTGCCAGCAGCCCTGGGCCGGGGGCAGGGGAGACCCAGTACTTC. The rearrangement joins TRBV5-6 to TRBJ2-5; D possibly uses TRBD1 or TRBD2 (6 bases each). The length of the CDR3 is 15 residues. Germline loops: CDR1 SGHDT, CDR2 YYEEEE. V was cut by 4 bases and J by 5 bases, with 18 bases left in between.

This chain links TRBV13 with TRBJ2-3, with TRBD2 matching 12 bases. V lost 3 bases and J lost 7; bases outside the gene matches: 11. Germline V CDR1 and CDR2: PRHDT, FYEKMQ (reference sequence). CDR3 size: 17 residues. The CDR3 sequence: CASSFSLAGGPLNTQYF. The DNA of the CDR3 is TGTGCCAGCAGCTTTTCTCTAGCGGGGGGGCCACTCAATACGCAGTATTTT.

The V gene is TRBV12-3 or TRBV12-4, the J gene TRBJ2-7, with 8 positions matching TRBD1. The J segment lost 5 bases and the V segment lost 6 bases, leaving 6 bases of the junction unmatched. There are 13 residues in the CDR3. The CDR3 protein is CASRDREFDEQYF. Written as DNA, the CDR3 is TGTGCCAGCAGGGACAGGGAGTTCGACGAGCAGTACTTC.

V is TRBV27 and J is TRBJ1-4; 8 nucleotides line up with TRBD1. From germline, CDR1 is MNHEY and CDR2 SMNVEV (reference sequence). Trimming at V came to 8 bases and at J to 10 bases, leaving 9 bases not matched to a gene. The CDR3 length is 13 residues. CDR3 sequence (DNA): TGTGCCAGCGGAAGGACAGGGATCGGAAAACTGTTTTTT. Translated, it gives CASGRTGIGKLFF.

CDR3 nucleotide sequence: TGTGCCAGCAGTTTCCAGGGAGGAAGCAATCAGCCCCAGCATTTT. It encodes CASSFQGGSNQPQHF. V and J are TRBV28 and TRBJ1-5; TRBD1 might be the D (5 bases). The CDR3 spans 15 residues. Germline CDR1 reads MDHEN; CDR2 reads SYDVKM. Trimming pared 3 bases from V and 1 base from J, leaving 10 bases between.

The chain combines TRBV6-5 with TRBJ1-2, with a weak D call TRBD1 (5 bases). V was shortened by 10 bases and J by 4 bases, with 13 bases between the two germline ends. In germline, CDR1 is MNHEY, CDR2 SVGAGI. CDR3 length equals 12 residues. The CDR3 spells CATTRDFYGYTF. CDR3 nucleotides: TGTGCCACCACCAGGGACTTCTATGGCTACACCTTC.

The genes are TRBV2 and TRBJ1-3; D gene uncertain. This CDR3 is built from 11 residues. V lost 7 bases and J lost 4, with 5 bases in between. Germline values: CDR1 SNHLY, CDR2 FYNNEI. The CDR3 nucleotides are TGTGCCAGCATCCCCGGAAACACCATATATTTT. Amino acids: CASIPGNTIYF.

Here the CDR3 DNA reads TGTGCCAGCAGCCAAGATGGGGGGGCTGGGGCCAACGTCCTGACTTTC. This sequence encodes CASSQDGGAGANVLTF. The rearrangement uses TRBV4-2 and TRBJ2-6; 7 bases align to TRBD2. V shed 0 bases, J shed 2 bases, and the junction held 1 base outside the gene matches. Germline assignment: CDR1 LGHNA and CDR2 YNFKEQ. The CDR3 sequence is 16 residues long.

The sample holds one count of this clone. This rearrangement joins TRBV7-2 to TRBJ2-3, with D possibly matching TRBD2 (5 bases). V lost 1 base, J lost 4 bases, and 12 bases lay in between. Germline V gene lookup returns CDR1 SGHTA and CDR2 FQGNSA. The CDR3 has 15 residues. This chain's CDR3 is CASSLDGVQSDTQYF. CDR3 bases: TGTGCCAGCAGCTTAGACGGGGTGCAGTCAGATACGCAGTATTTT.

This clone was seen once. The V call is TRBV20-1, the J call TRBJ2-3; TRBD2 matches at 10 bases. Germline-derived CDR1 and CDR2 are DFQATT and SNEGSKA (reference sequence). The V gene end was trimmed by 3 bases and the J gene end by 2 bases; junction bases not matched to a gene: 5. This CDR3 comprises 15 residues. The CDR3 region is CSASLAGVSTDTQYF. CDR3 bases: TGCAGTGCTAGTCTAGCGGGAGTTTCCACAGATACGCAGTATTTT.

The rearrangement links TRBV2 to TRBJ2-7, with TRBD2 identical over 8 bases. Per the germline V gene, CDR1 is SNHLY and CDR2 is FYNNEI. V lost 7 bases and J lost 3; bases outside the gene matches: 8. This CDR3 comprises 14 residues. The CDR3 spells CASNSRGGLYEQYF. For the CDR3, the DNA is TGTGCCAGCAACAGCCGGGGGGGCCTCTACGAGCAGTACTTC.

DNA of the CDR3: TGTGCCAGTACCGGTGAGGGGACTGAAGCTTTCTTT. Protein sequence: CASTGEGTEAFF. The chain employs TRBV11-2 and TRBJ1-1, with D possibly TRBD1 on 5 matching bases. CDR1 SGHAT and CDR2 FQNNGV come from the germline V gene. V lost 9 bases, J lost 5 bases, and 13 bases lay in between. The CDR3 covers 12 residues.

This rearrangement joins TRBV7-2 to TRBJ1-1; D is unclear. With 0 bases removed from V and 0 bases from J, the gap between germline ends came to 8 bases. This CDR3 is built from 15 residues. CDR1 and CDR2 (germline): SGHTA, FQGNSA. The DNA of the CDR3 is TGTGCCAGCAGCTTAGCAAGACGGATGAACACTGAAGCTTTCTTT. Encoded protein: CASSLARRMNTEAFF. The full variable domain, rest sourced from reference TRBV7-2 and TRBJ1-1, is GAGVSQSPSNKVTEKGKDVELRCDPISGHTALYWYRQSLGQGLEFLIYFQGNSAPDKSGLPSDRFSAERTGGSVSTLTIQRTQQEDSAVYLCASSLARRMNTEAFFGQGTRLTVV.

The gene calls are TRBV15 and TRBJ1-1, with D perhaps TRBD1 (6 bases). Germline loops: CDR1 LNHNV, CDR2 YYDKDF (reference sequence). V dropped 2 bases and J dropped 3 bases, with 25 bases sitting between them. There are 19 residues in the CDR3. This chain's CDR3 is CATSRPLTGSVWGDTEAFF. CDR3 in DNA: TGTGCCACCAGCAGACCACTGACAGGCTCGGTTTGGGGTGACACTGAAGCTTTCTTT.

The V call is TRBV11-3, the J call TRBJ1-6; 7 bases align to TRBD1. Looked up from germline, CDR1 is SGHNT and CDR2 is YENEEA. The length of the CDR3 is 15 residues. The trim removed 3 bases at V and 6 bases at J, leaving 5 bases unmatched. The chain's CDR3 is CASSFMGQTNSPLHF. CDR3 coding DNA: TGTGCCAGCAGCTTTATGGGACAGACTAATTCACCCCTCCACTTT.

The J gene is TRBJ2-1, the V gene TRBV2; D possibly uses TRBD1 or TRBD2 (5 bases each). This CDR3 has 10 residues. V dropped 11 bases and J dropped 9 bases, with 11 bases sitting between them. Germline V gives CDR1 SNHLY, CDR2 FYNNEI. For the CDR3, the DNA is TGTGCCTCCAACGGGGCTGAGCAGTTCTTC. Protein sequence: CASNGAEQFF.

The chain recombines TRBV27 with TRBJ1-1; possible D gene TRBD1, 5 bases. Germline values: CDR1 MNHEY, CDR2 SMNVEV (reference sequence). Trimming stripped 5 bases from V and 0 bases from J, with 16 bases between. CDR3 length: 16 residues. CDR3: CASSRDLVGVNTEAFF. In DNA, the CDR3 is TGTGCCAGCAGTCGGGACTTAGTCGGAGTGAACACTGAAGCTTTCTTT.

The genes are TRBV11-3 and TRBJ2-1, with D possibly TRBD2 on 6 matching bases. This CDR3 region has 17 residues. The V and J ends lost 0 bases and 9 bases respectively, with 21 bases between them. Germline V CDR1 and CDR2: SGHNT, YENEEA. The CDR3 spells CASSLDSFTGSLGEQFF. The DNA of the CDR3 is TGTGCCAGCAGCTTAGATTCTTTTACCGGGAGCTTAGGTGAGCAGTTCTTC.